The source of this T cell receptor beta chain is a study of shared clonotypes between healthy human individuals. Profiling relied on immunoSEQ multiplex PCR, and the TCRdb table lists in-frame clones only, not all of them. The data contain about 610,000 clones, less than 98% of them seen just once; the ten biggest clones take up less than 0.065%. The germline gives CDR1 MDHEN, CDR2 SYDVKM. V lost 5 bases, J lost 8 bases, and 9 bases lay in between. The CDR3 has 11 amino acids. Sequencing was carried out using naive CD4+ T cells sorted from blood. As to subset: CD45RA+ positively selected. This sequence was found in a young woman in good health. The chain employs TRBV28 and TRBJ1-2; D perhaps matches TRBD1 (6 bases). The CDR3 sequence: CASSTGRGYTF. The CDR3 nucleotides are TGTGCCAGCAGTACAGGGAGAGGCTACACCTTC.